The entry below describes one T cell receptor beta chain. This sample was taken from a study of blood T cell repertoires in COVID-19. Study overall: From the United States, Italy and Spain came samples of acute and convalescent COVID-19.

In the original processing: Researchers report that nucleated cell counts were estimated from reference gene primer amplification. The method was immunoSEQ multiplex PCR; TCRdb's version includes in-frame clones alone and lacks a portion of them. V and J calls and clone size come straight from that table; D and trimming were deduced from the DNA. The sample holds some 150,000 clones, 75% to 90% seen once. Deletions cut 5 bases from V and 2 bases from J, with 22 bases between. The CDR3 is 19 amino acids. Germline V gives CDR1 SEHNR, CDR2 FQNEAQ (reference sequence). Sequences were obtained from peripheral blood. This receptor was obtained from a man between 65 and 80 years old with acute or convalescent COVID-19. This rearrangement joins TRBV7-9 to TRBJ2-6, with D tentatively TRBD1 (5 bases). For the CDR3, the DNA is TGTGCCAGCAGCCCCCTTAGGTCTAGTGGGGCTGCTGGGGCCAACGTCCTGACTTTC. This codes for CASSPLRSSGAAGANVLTF.